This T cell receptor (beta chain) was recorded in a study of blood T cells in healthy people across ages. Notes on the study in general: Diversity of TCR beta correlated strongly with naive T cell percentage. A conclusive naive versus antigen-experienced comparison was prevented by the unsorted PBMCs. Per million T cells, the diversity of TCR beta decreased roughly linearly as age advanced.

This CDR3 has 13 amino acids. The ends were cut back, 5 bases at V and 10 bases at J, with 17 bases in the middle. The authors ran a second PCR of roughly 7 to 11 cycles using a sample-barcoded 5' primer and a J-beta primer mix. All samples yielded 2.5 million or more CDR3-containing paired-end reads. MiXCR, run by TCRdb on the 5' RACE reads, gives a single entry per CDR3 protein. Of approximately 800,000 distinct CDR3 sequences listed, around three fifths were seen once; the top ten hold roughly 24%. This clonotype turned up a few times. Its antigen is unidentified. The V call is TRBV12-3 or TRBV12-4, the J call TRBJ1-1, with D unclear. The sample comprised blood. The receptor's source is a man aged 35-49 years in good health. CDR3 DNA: TGTGCCAGCAGTAGCCCCGGTCTCGGAGGAGCTTTCTTT. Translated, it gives CASSSPGLGGAFF.